Reported below is one TCR beta chain. The data stem from a study of lymphopenia after photon versus proton radiotherapy. Clones were read by immunoSEQ multiplex PCR, and TCRdb kept only the in-frame ones, dropping some. There are 70,000 or so clones in the sample; just under 95% occur only once, and around 2% lies in the top ten. The clonotype comes from a woman in her forties with cholangiocarcinoma. The source material was peripheral blood, sampled from a patient treated with photon-based radiotherapy.

DNA for the CDR3: TGCGCCAGCAGCCAAGGACAGGGGATCACTAATGAAAAACTGTTTTTT. Translating gives CASSQGQGITNEKLFF. The chain carries TRBV4-3 and TRBJ1-4; 8 nucleotides match TRBD1. V was pared by 1 base and J by 2 bases, with 3 bases of the junction left unmatched. The CDR3 sequence is 16 residues long. Germline CDR1 is LGHNA and CDR2 is YSLEER.